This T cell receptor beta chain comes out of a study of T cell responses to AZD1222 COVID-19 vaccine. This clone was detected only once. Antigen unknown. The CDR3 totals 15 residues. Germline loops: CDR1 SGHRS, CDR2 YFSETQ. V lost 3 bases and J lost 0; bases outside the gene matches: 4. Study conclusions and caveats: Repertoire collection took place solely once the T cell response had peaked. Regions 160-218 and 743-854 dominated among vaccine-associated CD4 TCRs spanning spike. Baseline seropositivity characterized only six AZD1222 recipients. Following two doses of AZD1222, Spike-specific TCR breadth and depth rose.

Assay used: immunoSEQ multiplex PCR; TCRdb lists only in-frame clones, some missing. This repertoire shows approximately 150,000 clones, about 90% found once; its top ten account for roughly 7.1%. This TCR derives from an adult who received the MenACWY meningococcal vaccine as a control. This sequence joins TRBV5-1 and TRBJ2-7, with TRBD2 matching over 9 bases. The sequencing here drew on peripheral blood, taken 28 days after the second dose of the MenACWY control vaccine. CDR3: CASSSGLAISYEQYF. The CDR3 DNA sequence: TGCGCCAGCAGCTCAGGACTAGCGATCTCCTACGAGCAGTACTTC.